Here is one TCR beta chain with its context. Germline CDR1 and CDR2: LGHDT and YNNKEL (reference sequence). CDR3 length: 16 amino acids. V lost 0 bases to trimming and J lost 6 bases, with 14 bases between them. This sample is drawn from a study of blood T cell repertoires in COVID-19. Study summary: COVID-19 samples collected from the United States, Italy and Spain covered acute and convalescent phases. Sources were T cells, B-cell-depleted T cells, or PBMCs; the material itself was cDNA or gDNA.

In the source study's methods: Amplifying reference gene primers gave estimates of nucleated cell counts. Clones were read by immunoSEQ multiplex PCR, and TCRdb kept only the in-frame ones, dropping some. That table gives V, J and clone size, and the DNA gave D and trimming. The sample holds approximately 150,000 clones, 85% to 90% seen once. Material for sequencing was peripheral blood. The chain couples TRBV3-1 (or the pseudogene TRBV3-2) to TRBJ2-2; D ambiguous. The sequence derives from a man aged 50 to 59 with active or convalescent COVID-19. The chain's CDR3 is CASSQDLGPSSGELFF. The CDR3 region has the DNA TGTGCCAGCAGCCAAGATCTAGGTCCCTCGTCCGGGGAGCTGTTTTTT.